The 18 T cell receptor beta chains given below trace back to one sample, sequenced in a study of memory CD4+ T cells and cytomegalovirus serostatus. The sort gate was single viable CD3+CD4+CD8-CD45RO+ cells for memory CD4+ T cells. The repertoire was sequenced with immunoSEQ multiplex PCR; TCRdb's copy has only in-frame clones and lacks some. The data contain 56,000 or so clones, 82% of them singletons. The sequenced sample consisted of memory CD4+ T cells from blood. The receptors come from an adult in good health and CMV-seronegative.

This clone was picked up one time. The chain joins TRBV21-1 to TRBJ1-2; TRBD1 reflects the table's D call only, with no check against the DNA. TRBV21-1 is an annotated pseudogene. This CDR3 contains 16 residues. CDR3 sequence (DNA): TGTGCCAGCAGCAAAGTGAGGACAGGGAGGGGCTATGGCTACACCTTC. It yields the protein CASSKVRTGRGYGYTF.

V is TRBV5-1 and J is TRBJ2-5, with TRBD2 identical over 9 bases. This CDR3 has 17 amino acids. Germline V gives CDR1 SGHRS, CDR2 YFSETQ. Trimming cost V 4 bases and J 9 bases; bases outside gene matches: 19. The CDR3 loop is CASSPTVDSGGRGSQYF. DNA of the CDR3: TGCGCCAGCAGCCCGACGGTAGACAGCGGGGGGCGCGGGTCCCAGTACTTC.

Notes on this clone: At one end the junction does not follow the germline gene, possibly because of a read error. CDR3 coding DNA: TGCGCCAGCAGCCAAGACAGGGTTCTGAAGACTGAAGCTTTCTTT. Translated, it gives CASSQDRVLKTEAFF. This chain joins TRBV4-1 and TRBJ1-1, with a weak D call TRBD1 (5 bases). The length of the CDR3 is 15 residues. Germline-derived CDR1 and CDR2 are MGHRA and YSYEKL.

This chain links TRBV29-1 with TRBJ2-3; 10 bases agree with TRBD1. Germline trimming cut 4 bases from V and 3 bases from J; bases unmatched to any gene: 4. This CDR3 comprises 14 residues. Germline-derived CDR1 and CDR2 are SQVTM and ANQGSEA. CDR3: CSVARTGGTDTQYF. The CDR3 bases are TGCAGCGTTGCAAGGACAGGGGGAACAGATACGCAGTATTTT.

This clone was observed once. The V and J genes are TRBV10-3 and TRBJ2-1; D uncertain. Germline CDR1 and CDR2: ENHRY and SYGVKD. CDR3 length: 15 residues. V was shortened by 6 bases and J by 7 bases, with 19 bases between the two germline ends. The CDR3 sequence is CAISRVAEQQNEQFF. Written as DNA, the CDR3 is TGTGCCATCAGCCGAGTCGCGGAACAGCAGAATGAGCAGTTCTTC.

This CDR3 is CASSLTSRETQYF. DNA for the CDR3: TGCGCCAGCAGCTTGACTAGCAGGGAGACCCAGTACTTC. This chain links TRBV5-1 with TRBJ2-5; possible D gene TRBD2, 6 bases. CDR3 size: 13 residues. Germline CDR1 and CDR2: SGHRS and YFSETQ. The V and J ends lost 1 base and 5 bases respectively, with 9 bases between them.

The V and J genes are TRBV27 and TRBJ2-5, with unresolved D. The CDR3 extends over 13 amino acids. Germline CDR1 MNHEY, CDR2 SMNVEV (reference sequence). Trimming took 5 bases from V and 1 from J, leaving 8 bases between them. The CDR3 sequence is CASSHRVQETQYF. In nucleotides, the CDR3 is TGTGCCAGCAGTCACAGAGTCCAAGAGACCCAGTACTTC.

V usage is TRBV9 and J usage is TRBJ1-2; D is unclear. Per germline, CDR1 SGDLS and CDR2 YYNGEE. The CDR3 consists of 14 residues. Trimming removed 0 bases from V and 1 base from J, with 7 bases in between. The CDR3 DNA follows: TGTGCCAGCAGCGTAGGTTTGGATAACTATGGCTACACCTTC. Its translation is CASSVGLDNYGYTF.

The chain joins TRBV11-2 to TRBJ1-2; a possible D gene is TRBD1 (5 bases). Between the trimmed V and J ends, which lost 5 bases and 3 bases, there was a span of 13 bases. The CDR3 is 14 residues long. The germline gives CDR1 SGHAT, CDR2 FQNNGV. The CDR3 here is CASSPGPIYYGYTF. The CDR3 nucleotides read TGTGCCAGCAGCCCGGGACCCATCTACTATGGCTACACCTTC.

CDR3 DNA: TGTGCCAGCAGCTTCGGGGACCACGCGGGCTACACCTTC. Protein product: CASSFGDHAGYTF. The chain employs TRBV7-3 and TRBJ1-2, with TRBD1 as a possible D gene (5 bases). CDR1 and CDR2 (germline): SGHTA, FQGTGA. With 3 bases removed from V and 8 bases from J, the gap between germline ends came to 13 bases. This CDR3 spans 13 amino acids.

The CDR3 DNA is TGTGCCAGCAGCAAAGCGGGACCCGGGACAGGCACTGAAGCTTTCTTT. Its protein is CASSKAGPGTGTEAFF. The rearrangement joins TRBV21-1 to TRBJ1-1; the table's TRBD1 call for D was not verified on the DNA. TRBV21-1 is assigned pseudogene status. The CDR3 is 16 amino acids.

The chain employs TRBV5-5 and TRBJ1-2; TRBD1 might be the D (5 bases). V lost 4 bases, J lost 8 bases, and 24 bases lay in between. Germline values: CDR1 SGHKS, CDR2 YYEKEE (reference sequence). The CDR3 consists of 16 residues. Here the CDR3 reads CASSVRLGRRLGGYTF. The CDR3 DNA sequence: TGTGCCAGCAGCGTCAGACTGGGACGGCGCTTAGGAGGCTACACCTTC.

The rearrangement uses TRBV30 and TRBJ1-1; D ambiguous. Deletions cut 1 base from V and 11 bases from J, with 11 bases between. Germline loops: CDR1 GTSNPN, CDR2 SVGIG (reference sequence). CDR3 size: 11 residues. The CDR3, as DNA: TGTGCCTGGAGTGAAGGCGCTAAGGCTTTCTTT. Amino acids: CAWSEGAKAFF. Looking up the rest from reference TRBV30 and TRBJ1-1 gives the full variable domain: SQTIHQWPATLVQPVGSPLSLECTVEGTSNPNLYWYRQAAGRGLQLLFYSVGIGQISSEVPQNLSASRPQDRQFILSSKKLLLSDSGFYLCAWSEGAKAFFGQGTRLTVV.

For this clone: An end of the junction differs from the germline gene, which may be a read error. The chain recombines TRBV5-8 with TRBJ2-7; TRBD1 matches at 8 bases. There are 17 residues in the CDR3. Germline V gives CDR1 SGHTS, CDR2 YDEGEE. The CDR3 protein is CASSRPGFRGPSFEQYF. As DNA, the CDR3 is TGTGCCAGCAGCCGCCCGGGGTTCAGGGGGCCCTCCTTCGAGCAGTACTTC.

The chain combines TRBV2 with TRBJ2-1; D perhaps matches TRBD2 (7 bases). Trimming shortened V by 8 bases and J by 6 bases, and 17 bases separated the two germline ends. The germline CDR1 and CDR2 sequences are SNHLY and FYNNEI. The CDR3 has 14 residues. CDR3 amino acids: CASQRGGPGNEQFF. For the CDR3, the DNA is TGTGCCAGCCAGAGGGGGGGGCCCGGCAATGAGCAGTTCTTC.

This chain joins TRBV30 and TRBJ1-6; no clear D. V was shortened by 4 bases and J by 8 bases, with 12 bases between the two germline ends. The CDR3 extends over 13 amino acids. CDR1 is GTSNPN, CDR2 SVGIG, per germline (reference sequence). The CDR3 region has the DNA TGTGCCTGGAACCCTAAAGGATATTCACCCCTCCACTTT. Its translation: CAWNPKGYSPLHF. Combining the CDR3 with reference TRBV30 and TRBJ1-6 gives the whole variable domain SQTIHQWPATLVQPVGSPLSLECTVEGTSNPNLYWYRQAAGRGLQLLFYSVGIGQISSEVPQNLSASRPQDRQFILSSKKLLLSDSGFYLCAWNPKGYSPLHFGNGTRLTVT.

This chain links TRBV2 with TRBJ1-1, with D hard to call. Trimming removed 5 bases from V and 0 bases from J, with 13 bases in between. CDR1 is SNHLY, CDR2 FYNNEI, per germline. CDR3 length: 15 amino acids. DNA for the CDR3: TGTGCCAGCAGTCACTTCTCGACGGTGAACACTGAAGCTTTCTTT. Protein sequence: CASSHFSTVNTEAFF.

This chain links TRBV4-3 with TRBJ2-2; 8 positions match TRBD1. The germline V gene has CDR1 LGHNA and CDR2 YSLEER. The CDR3 contains 14 residues. The trim removed 8 bases at V and 6 bases at J, leaving 8 bases unmatched. The chain's CDR3 is CASAGQAASGELFF. CDR3 in DNA: TGCGCCAGCGCGGGACAGGCGGCGTCCGGGGAGCTGTTTTTT.